The entry below describes one TCR beta chain. This sample was taken from a study of shared clonotypes between healthy human individuals. Germline-derived CDR1 and CDR2 are MDHEN and SYDVKM. The CDR3 is made up of 14 amino acids. The ends were cut back, 7 bases at V and 4 bases at J, with 14 bases in the middle. Clones were read by immunoSEQ multiplex PCR, and TCRdb kept only the in-frame ones, dropping some. The sample holds around 690,000 clones, about 92% seen once. Specimen: memory CD8+ T cells from PBMCs. Subset noted: CD45RO+ cells pooled with CCR7-negative TemRA cells. This chain joins TRBV28 and TRBJ1-5, with TRBD1 as a possible D gene (5 bases). The TCR comes from a man aged 18 to 30 in good health. Some clones in this sample may be carry-over from other donors' samples. CDR3 in DNA: TGTGCCAGCACCCTCTCCAGGGTGAATCAGCCCCAGCATTTT. Translation: CASTLSRVNQPQHF.